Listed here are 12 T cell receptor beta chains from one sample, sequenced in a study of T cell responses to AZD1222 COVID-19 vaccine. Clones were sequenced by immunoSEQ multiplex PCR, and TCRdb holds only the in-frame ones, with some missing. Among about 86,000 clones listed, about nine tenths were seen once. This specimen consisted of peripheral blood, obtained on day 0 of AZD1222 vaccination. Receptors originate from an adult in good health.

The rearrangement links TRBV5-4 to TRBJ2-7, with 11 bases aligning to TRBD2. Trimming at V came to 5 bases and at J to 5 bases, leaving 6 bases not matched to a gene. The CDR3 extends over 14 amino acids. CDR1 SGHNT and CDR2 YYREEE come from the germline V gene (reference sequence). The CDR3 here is CASSLLAGANEQYF. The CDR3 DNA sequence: TGTGCCAGCAGTCTACTAGCGGGAGCCAACGAGCAGTACTTC.

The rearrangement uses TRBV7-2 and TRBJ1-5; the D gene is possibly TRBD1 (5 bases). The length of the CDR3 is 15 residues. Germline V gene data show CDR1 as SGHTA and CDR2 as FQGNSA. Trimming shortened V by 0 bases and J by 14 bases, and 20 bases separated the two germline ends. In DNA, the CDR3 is TGTGCCAGCAGCTTAGCCTATGGGGGGGAGTGGGAAAAGCATTTT. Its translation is CASSLAYGGEWEKHF.

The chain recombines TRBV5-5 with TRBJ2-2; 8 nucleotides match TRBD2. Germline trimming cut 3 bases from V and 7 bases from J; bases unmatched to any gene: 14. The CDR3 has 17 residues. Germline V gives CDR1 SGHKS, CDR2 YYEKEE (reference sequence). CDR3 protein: CASSSSGTRGSGGELFF. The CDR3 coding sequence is TGTGCCAGCAGCTCCTCCGGGACTAGGGGTTCGGGCGGGGAGCTGTTTTTT. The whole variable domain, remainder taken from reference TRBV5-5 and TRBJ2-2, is DAGVTQSPTHLIKTRGQQVTLRCSPISGHKSVSWYQQVLGQGPQFIFQYYEKEERGRGNFPDRFSARQFPNYSSELNVNALLLGDSALYLCASSSSGTRGSGGELFFGEGSRLTVL.

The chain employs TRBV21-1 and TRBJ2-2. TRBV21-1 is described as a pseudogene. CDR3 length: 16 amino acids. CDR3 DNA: TGTGCCAGCAGCAAAGCTGGGGGTCGAAACACCGGGGAGCTGTTTTTT. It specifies CASSKAGGRNTGELFF.

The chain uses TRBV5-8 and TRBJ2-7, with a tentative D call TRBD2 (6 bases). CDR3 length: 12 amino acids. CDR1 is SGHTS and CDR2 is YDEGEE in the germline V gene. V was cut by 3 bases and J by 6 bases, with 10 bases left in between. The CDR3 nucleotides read TGTGCCAGCAGCTGGGGGGTAGGCGAGCAGTACTTC. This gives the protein CASSWGVGEQYF.

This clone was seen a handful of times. The CDR3 loop reads CASSLDSGAGTDTQYF. Written as DNA, the CDR3 is TGCGCCAGCAGCTTGGACAGTGGGGCCGGCACAGATACGCAGTATTTT. This chain links TRBV5-1 with TRBJ2-3, with TRBD1 as a possible D gene (5 bases). CDR3 length equals 16 residues. Germline values: CDR1 SGHRS, CDR2 YFSETQ. V was trimmed by 0 bases and J by 1 base, leaving 12 bases between them. The complete variable domain, with remaining parts taken from reference TRBV5-1 and TRBJ2-3, reads KAGVTQTPRYLIKTRGQQVTLSCSPISGHRSVSWYQQTPGQGLQFLFEYFSETQRNKGNFPGRFSGRQFSNSRSEMNVSTLELGDSALYLCASSLDSGAGTDTQYFGPGTRLTVL.

CDR3 DNA: TGTGCCATCAGTGAGTTAGGAACAGGGGAACAGCCCCAGCATTTT. It yields the protein CAISELGTGEQPQHF. V gene TRBV10-3 combines with J gene TRBJ1-5; TRBD1 agrees at 7 bases. The CDR3 covers 15 residues. CDR1 and CDR2 (germline): ENHRY, SYGVKD. Trimming removed 1 base from V and 7 bases from J; junction bases left unmatched: 7.

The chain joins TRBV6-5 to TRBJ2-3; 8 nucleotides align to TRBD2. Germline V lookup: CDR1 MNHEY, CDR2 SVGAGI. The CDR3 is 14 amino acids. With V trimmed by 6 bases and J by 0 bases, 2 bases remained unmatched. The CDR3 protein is CASRSSGSTDTQYF. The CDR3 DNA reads TGTGCCAGCAGGTCTAGCGGGAGCACAGATACGCAGTATTTT.

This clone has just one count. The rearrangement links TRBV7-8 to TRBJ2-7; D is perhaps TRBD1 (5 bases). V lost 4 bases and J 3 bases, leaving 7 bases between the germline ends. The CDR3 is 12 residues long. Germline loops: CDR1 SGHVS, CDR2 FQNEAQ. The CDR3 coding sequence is TGTGCCAGCAGCTGGACACGCTACGAGCAGTACTTC. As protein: CASSWTRYEQYF.

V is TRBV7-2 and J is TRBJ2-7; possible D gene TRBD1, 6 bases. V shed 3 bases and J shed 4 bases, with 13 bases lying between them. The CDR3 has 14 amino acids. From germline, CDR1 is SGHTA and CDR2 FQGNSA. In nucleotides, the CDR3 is TGTGCCAGCAGCTTGGATCAGGGGCGGTACGAGCAGTACTTC. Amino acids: CASSLDQGRYEQYF.

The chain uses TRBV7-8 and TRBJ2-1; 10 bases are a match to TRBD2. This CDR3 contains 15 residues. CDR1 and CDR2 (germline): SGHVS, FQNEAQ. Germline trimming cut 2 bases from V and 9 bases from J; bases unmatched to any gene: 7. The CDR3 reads CASSLLSGGAGEQFF. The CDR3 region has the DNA TGTGCCAGCAGCTTATTGAGCGGGGGGGCCGGTGAGCAGTTCTTC.

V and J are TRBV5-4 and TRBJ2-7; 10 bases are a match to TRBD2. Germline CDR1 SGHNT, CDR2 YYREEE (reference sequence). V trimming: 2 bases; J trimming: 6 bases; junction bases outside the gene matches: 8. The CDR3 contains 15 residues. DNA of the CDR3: TGTGCCAGCAGCTTCCAGCGGGGGGGGCATCGCGAGCAGTACTTC. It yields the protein CASSFQRGGHREQYF. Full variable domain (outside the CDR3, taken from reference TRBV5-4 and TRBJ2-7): ETGVTQSPTHLIKTRGQQVTLRCSSQSGHNTVSWYQQALGQGPQFIFQYYREEENGRGNFPPRFSGLQFPNYSSELNVNALELDDSALYLCASSFQRGGHREQYFGPGTRLTVT.